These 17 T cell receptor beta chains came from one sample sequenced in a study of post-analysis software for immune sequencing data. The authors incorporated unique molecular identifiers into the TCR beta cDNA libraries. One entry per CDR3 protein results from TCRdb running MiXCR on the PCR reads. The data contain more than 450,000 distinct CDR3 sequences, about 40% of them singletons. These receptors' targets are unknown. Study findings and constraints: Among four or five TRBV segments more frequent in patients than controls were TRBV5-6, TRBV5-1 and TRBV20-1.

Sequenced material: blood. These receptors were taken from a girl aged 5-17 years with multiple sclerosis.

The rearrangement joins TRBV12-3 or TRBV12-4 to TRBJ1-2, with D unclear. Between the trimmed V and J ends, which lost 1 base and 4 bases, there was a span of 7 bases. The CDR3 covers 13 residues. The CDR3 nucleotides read TGTGCCAGCAGTTTAGATGCGGGCTATGGCTACACCTTC. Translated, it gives CASSLDAGYGYTF.

The CDR3 here is CASSTSGLRKDTQYF. DNA for the CDR3: TGTGCCAGCAGTACTAGCGGTCTACGGAAGGATACGCAGTATTTT. The chain employs TRBV12-3 or TRBV12-4 and TRBJ2-3; 8 bases match TRBD2. The ends lost 5 bases at V and 6 bases at J; junction bases unmatched: 10. The CDR3 extends over 15 amino acids.

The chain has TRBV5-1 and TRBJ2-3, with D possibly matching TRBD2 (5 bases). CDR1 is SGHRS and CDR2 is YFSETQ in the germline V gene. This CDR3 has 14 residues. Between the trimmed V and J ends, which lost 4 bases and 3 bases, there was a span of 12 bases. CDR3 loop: CASSAEVVTDTQYF. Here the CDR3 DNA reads TGCGCCAGCAGCGCGGAGGTAGTTACAGATACGCAGTATTTT. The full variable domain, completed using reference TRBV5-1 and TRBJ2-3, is KAGVTQTPRYLIKTRGQQVTLSCSPISGHRSVSWYQQTPGQGLQFLFEYFSETQRNKGNFPGRFSGRQFSNSRSEMNVSTLELGDSALYLCASSAEVVTDTQYFGPGTRLTVL.

CDR3 DNA sequence: TGTGCCAGCAGTTACTCTGAGCGGGAGGTGGAGACCCAGTACTTC. Its protein is CASSYSEREVETQYF. J is TRBJ2-5 and V is TRBV6-2 or TRBV6-3; 9 bases are a match to TRBD2. Germline assignment: CDR1 MNHEY and CDR2 SVGEGT. V trimming: 0 bases; J trimming: 5 bases; junction bases outside the gene matches: 4. This CDR3 has 15 amino acids.

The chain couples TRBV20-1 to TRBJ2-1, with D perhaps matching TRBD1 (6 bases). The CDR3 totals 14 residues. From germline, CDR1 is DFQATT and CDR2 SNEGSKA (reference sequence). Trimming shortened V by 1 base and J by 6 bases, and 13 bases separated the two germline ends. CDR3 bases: TGCAGTGCTAGAGCGTATAGGGGGACCAATGAGCAGTTCTTC. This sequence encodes CSARAYRGTNEQFF.

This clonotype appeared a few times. CDR3 nucleotides: TGTGCCAGCAGCCCTGCTTTAGGACAGGGATTTGCGCAGTTCTTC. This sequence encodes CASSPALGQGFAQFF. The chain uses TRBV4-2 and TRBJ2-1, with 8 bases matching TRBD1. Losses at the gene ends were 4 bases for V and 12 bases for J; bases not matched to a gene: 14. CDR1 and CDR2 from the germline V gene are LGHNA and YNFKEQ. This CDR3 has 15 amino acids.

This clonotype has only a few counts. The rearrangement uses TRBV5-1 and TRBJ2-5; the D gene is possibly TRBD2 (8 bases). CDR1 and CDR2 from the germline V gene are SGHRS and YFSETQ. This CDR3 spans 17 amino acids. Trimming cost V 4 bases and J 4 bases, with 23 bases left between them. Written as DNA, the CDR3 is TGCGCCAGCAGCCCCGTCATAGGACAGGCGGGGGGAGAGACCCAGTACTTC. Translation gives CASSPVIGQAGGETQYF.

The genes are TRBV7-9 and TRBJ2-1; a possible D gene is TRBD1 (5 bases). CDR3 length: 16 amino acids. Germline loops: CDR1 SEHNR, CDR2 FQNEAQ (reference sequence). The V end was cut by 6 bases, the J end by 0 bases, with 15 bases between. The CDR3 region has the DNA TGTGCCAGCAGTCAATGGCAGGGTAGCTCCTACAATGAGCAGTTCTTC. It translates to CASSQWQGSSYNEQFF.

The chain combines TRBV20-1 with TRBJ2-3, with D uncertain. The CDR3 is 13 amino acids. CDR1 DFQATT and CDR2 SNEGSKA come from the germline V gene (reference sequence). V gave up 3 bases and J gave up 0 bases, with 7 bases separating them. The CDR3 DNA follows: TGCAGTGCTAGCCCCCTCAGCACAGATACGCAGTATTTT. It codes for CSASPLSTDTQYF.

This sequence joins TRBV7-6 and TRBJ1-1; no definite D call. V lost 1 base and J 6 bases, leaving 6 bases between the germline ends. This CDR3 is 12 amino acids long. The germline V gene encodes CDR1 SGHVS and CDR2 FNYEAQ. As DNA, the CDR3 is TGTGCCAGCAGCTTAGAGTGGGCTGAAGCTTTCTTT. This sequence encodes CASSLEWAEAFF.

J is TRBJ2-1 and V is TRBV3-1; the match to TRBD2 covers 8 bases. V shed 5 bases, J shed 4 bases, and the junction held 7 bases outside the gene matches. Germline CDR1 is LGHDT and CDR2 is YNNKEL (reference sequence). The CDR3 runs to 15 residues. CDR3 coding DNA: TGTGCCAGCAGCTATACTAGCGGAGCTTACAATGAGCAGTTCTTC. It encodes CASSYTSGAYNEQFF.

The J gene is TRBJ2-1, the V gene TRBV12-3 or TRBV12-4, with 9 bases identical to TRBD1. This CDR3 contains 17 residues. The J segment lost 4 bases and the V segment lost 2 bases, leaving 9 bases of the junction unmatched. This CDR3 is CASSLPLQGASYNEQFF. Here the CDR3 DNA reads TGTGCCAGCAGTTTACCCTTACAGGGGGCCTCGTACAATGAGCAGTTCTTC.

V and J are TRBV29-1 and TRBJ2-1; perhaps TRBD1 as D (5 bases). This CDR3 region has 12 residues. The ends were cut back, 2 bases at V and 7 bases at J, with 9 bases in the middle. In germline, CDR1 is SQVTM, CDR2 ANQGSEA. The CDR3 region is CSVENHRNEQFF. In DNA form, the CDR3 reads TGCAGCGTTGAAAATCACAGGAATGAGCAGTTCTTC.

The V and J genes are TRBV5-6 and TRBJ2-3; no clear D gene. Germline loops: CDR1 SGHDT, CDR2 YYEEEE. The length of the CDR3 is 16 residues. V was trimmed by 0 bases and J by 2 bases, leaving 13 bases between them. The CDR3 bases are TGTGCCAGCAGCTTGGTAGCCTCCTGGGACACAGATACGCAGTATTTT. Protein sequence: CASSLVASWDTDTQYF.

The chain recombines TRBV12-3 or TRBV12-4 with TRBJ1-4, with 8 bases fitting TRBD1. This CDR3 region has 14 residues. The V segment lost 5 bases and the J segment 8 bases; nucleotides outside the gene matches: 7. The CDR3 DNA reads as TGTGCCAGCAGTGCGACAGGGGAAGAAGAAAAACTGTTTTTT. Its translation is CASSATGEEEKLFF.

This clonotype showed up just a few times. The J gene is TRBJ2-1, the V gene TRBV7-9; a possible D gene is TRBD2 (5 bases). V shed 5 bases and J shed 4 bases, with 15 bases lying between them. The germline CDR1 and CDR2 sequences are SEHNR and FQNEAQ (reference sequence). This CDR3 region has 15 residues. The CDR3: CASSPAEMGYNEQFF. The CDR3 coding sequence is TGTGCCAGCAGCCCAGCGGAGATGGGGTACAATGAGCAGTTCTTC. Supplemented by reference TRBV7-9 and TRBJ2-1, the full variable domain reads DTGVSQNPRHKITKRGQNVTFRCDPISEHNRLYWYRQTLGQGPEFLTYFQNEAQLEKSRLLSDRFSAERPKGSFSTLEIQRTEQGDSAMYLCASSPAEMGYNEQFFGPGTRLTVL.

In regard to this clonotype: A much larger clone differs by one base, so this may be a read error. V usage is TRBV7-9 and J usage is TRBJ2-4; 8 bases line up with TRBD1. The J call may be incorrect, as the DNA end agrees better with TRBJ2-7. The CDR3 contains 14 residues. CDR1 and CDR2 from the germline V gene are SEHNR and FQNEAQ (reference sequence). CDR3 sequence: CASSWGQETYEQYF. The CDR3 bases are TGTGCCAGCAGCTGGGGACAGGAAACCTACGAGCAGTACTTC.